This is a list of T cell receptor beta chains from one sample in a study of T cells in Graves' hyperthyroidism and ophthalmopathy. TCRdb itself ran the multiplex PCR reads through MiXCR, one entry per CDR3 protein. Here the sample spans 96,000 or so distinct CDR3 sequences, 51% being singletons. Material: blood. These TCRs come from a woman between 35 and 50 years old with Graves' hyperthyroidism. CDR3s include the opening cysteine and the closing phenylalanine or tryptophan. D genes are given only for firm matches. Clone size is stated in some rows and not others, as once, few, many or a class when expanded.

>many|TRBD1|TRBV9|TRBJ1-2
CASSVPRDRGNYGYTF
TGTGCCAGCAGCGTGCCCCGGGACAGGGGTAACTATGGCTACACCTTC
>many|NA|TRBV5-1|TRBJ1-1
CASRSAQGTEAFF
TGCGCCAGCAGATCCGCTCAGGGCACCGAAGCTTTCTTT
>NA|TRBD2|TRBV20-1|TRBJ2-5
CSLAGGVQETQYF
TGCAGTTTAGCGGGAGGTGTCCAAGAGACCCAGTACTTC
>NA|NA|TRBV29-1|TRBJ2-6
CSVGGRGANVLTF
TGCAGCGTTGGGGGGCGGGGGGCCAACGTCCTGACTTTC
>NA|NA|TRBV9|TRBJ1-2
CASSSQTSVYFCAIGRGYPYGYTF
NA
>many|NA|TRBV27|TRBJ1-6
CASSLASYNSPLHF
TGTGCCAGCAGTTTAGCCTCATATAATTCACCCCTCCACTTT
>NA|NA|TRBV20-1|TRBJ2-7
CSARDPPGDNEQYF
TGCAGTGCTAGAGATCCACCAGGGGACAACGAGCAGTACTTC
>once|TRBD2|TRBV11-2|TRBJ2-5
CASSLLSGRGETQYF
TGTGCCAGCAGCTTACTTAGCGGGAGGGGAGAGACCCAGTACTTC
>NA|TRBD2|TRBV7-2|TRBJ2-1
CASSLFTSGRWSYNEQFF
TGTGCCAGCAGCTTATTTACTAGCGGGAGGTGGTCCTACAATGAGCAGTTCTTC
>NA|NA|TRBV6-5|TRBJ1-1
CASAEWRRNTDAFF
TGTGCCAGCGCGGAGTGGCGGAGGAACACTGACGCTTTCTTT
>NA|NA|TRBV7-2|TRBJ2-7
CASSFYPLVAWSYEQYF
TGTGCCAGCAGTTTCTATCCTTTGGTGGCTTGGTCCTACGAGCAGTACTTC
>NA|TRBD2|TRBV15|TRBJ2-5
CATSMVGREETQYF
TGTGCCACCAGCATGGTGGGGCGGGAGGAGACCCAGTACTTC
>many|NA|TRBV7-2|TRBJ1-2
CASSHSIDYGYTF
TGTGCCAGCAGCCATTCTATCGACTATGGCTACACCTTC
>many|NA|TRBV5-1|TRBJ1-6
CASSLGMNSPLHF
TGCGCCAGCAGCTTGGGCATGAATTCACCCCTCCACTTT
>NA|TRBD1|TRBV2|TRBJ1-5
CASQTGRDQPQHF
TGTGCCAGCCAGACAGGGCGGGATCAGCCCCAGCATTTT
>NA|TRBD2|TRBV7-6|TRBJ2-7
CASSLGASGGNYEQYF
TGTGCCAGCAGCTTAGGGGCTAGCGGGGGGAACTACGAGCAGTACTTC
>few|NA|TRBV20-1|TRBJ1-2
CSAREGGRDGYTF
TGCAGTGCTAGAGAGGGGGGGAGGGACGGCTACACCTTC
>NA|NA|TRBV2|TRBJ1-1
CASSEIGF
TGTGCCAGCAGTGAAATTGGGTTT
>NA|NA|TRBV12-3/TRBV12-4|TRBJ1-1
CASSQGHRARWTEAFF
TGTGCCAGCAGCCAGGGACACCGGGCCCGGTGGACTGAAGCTTTCTTT
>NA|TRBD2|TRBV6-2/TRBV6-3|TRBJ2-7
CASTRGGGPHEQYF
TGTGCCAGCACCCGGGGGGGAGGGCCCCACGAGCAGTACTTC
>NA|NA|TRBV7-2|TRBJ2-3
CASSLSGLITDTQYF
TGTGCCAGCAGCCTTTCCGGACTCATCACAGATACGCAGTATTTT
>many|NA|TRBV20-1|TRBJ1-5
CSASQGVPQHF
TGCAGTGCTAGCCAGGGAGTGCCCCAGCATTTT
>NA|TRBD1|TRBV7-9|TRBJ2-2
CASRRTGMLFF
TGTGCCAGCAGGAGGACAGGGATGCTGTTTTTT
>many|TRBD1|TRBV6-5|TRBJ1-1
CATDRQGANTEAFF
TGTGCCACAGACCGACAGGGGGCCAACACTGAAGCTTTCTTT
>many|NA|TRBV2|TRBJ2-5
CASSGGLTQETQYF
TGTGCCAGCAGTGGTGGGCTCACTCAAGAGACCCAGTACTTC
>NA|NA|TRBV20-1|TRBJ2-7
CSASGLGEGAYEQYF
TGCAGTGCTAGCGGTCTGGGCGAGGGGGCCTACGAGCAGTACTTC
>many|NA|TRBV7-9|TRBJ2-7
CASSLIAGWGYEQYF
TGTGCCAGCAGCTTAATCGCCGGGTGGGGCTACGAGCAGTACTTC